This TCR beta chain appears in the sequencing data of a study of CD8+ T cells in alopecia areata. Germline V gene lookup returns CDR1 LNHDA and CDR2 SQIVND (reference sequence). The CDR3 has 16 residues. With 0 bases removed from V and 5 bases from J, the gap between germline ends came to 17 bases. This clone was seen only a few times. Its antigen is undetermined. The sequencing template was cDNA reverse transcribed from extracted RNA. Repertoires were generated with immunoSEQ multiplex PCR, while TCRdb's copy carries only in-frame clones and drops some. There are 150,000 to 200,000 clones in the sample; about three fifths occur only once, and approximately 1% lies in the top ten. Sample treatment: oral pan-JAK inhibitor, 5-10 mg twice daily. General study findings and limits: Among patients, TCR sharing was less clear than in mice, a difference possibly due in part to HLA diversity in the patient population.

Sequencing used CD4+ T cells sorted from blood, obtained at week 24, from a patient treated with tofacitinib. The clonotype comes from a human donor with alopecia areata. This chain connects TRBV19 to TRBJ2-7; D unclear. The CDR3 DNA sequence: TGTGCCAGTAGTATAGACAAGGGTCTTTTGGTCAACGAGCAGTACTTC. The encoded protein is CASSIDKGLLVNEQYF. Filled out from reference TRBV19 and TRBJ2-7, the complete variable domain reads DGGITQSPKYLFRKEGQNVTLSCEQNLNHDAMYWYRQDPGQGLRLIYYSQIVNDFQKGDIAEGYSVSREKKESFPLTVTSAQKNPTAFYLCASSIDKGLLVNEQYFGPGTRLTVT.